These 14 T cell receptor beta chains share one sample of origin, sequenced in a study of OX40 agonist ivuxolimab in advanced cancers. TCRdb keeps only in-frame clones here, not all; method: immunoSEQ multiplex PCR. The sample has 45,000 to 60,000 clones; around 90% are singletons. The sequencing used CD4+ or CD8+ T cells sorted from blood, collected in a trial of the OX40 agonist ivuxolimab. The receptors shown here come from an adult with an advanced solid tumor such as melanoma, head and neck, liver or kidney cancer.

V gene TRBV11-2 combines with J gene TRBJ2-3; TRBD2 matches 7 bases. Germline values: CDR1 SGHAT, CDR2 FQNNGV. V shed 3 bases and J 1 base; nucleotides not matched to a gene: 1. The CDR3 is 14 residues long. CDR3 DNA: TGTGCCAGCAGCTTGGGGGGGGGCACAGATACGCAGTATTTT. This translates into CASSLGGGTDTQYF. Drawing the rest from reference TRBV11-2 and TRBJ2-3, the complete variable domain is EAGVAQSPRYKIIEKRQSVAFWCNPISGHATLYWYQQILGQGPKLLIQFQNNGVVDDSQLPKDRFSAERLKGVDSTLKIQPAKLEDSAVYLCASSLGGGTDTQYFGPGTRLTVL.

The chain employs TRBV7-9 and TRBJ1-2; D call uncertain. Germline V lookup: CDR1 SEHNR, CDR2 FQNEAQ (reference sequence). Trimming pared 1 base from V and 12 bases from J, leaving 12 bases between. This CDR3 is 12 amino acids long. For the CDR3, the DNA is TGTGCCAGCAGCTTAGGCCTGGCGGTCAACACCTTC. It codes for CASSLGLAVNTF.

The chain couples TRBV5-5 to TRBJ1-5; tentative D call: TRBD1 (5 bases). Trimming removed 3 bases at V and 8 bases at J, with 12 bases between. CDR1 SGHKS and CDR2 YYEKEE come from the germline V gene (reference sequence). The CDR3 has 13 amino acids. The CDR3 reads CASSSDSPEPQHF. Here the CDR3 DNA reads TGTGCCAGCAGCTCCGACAGCCCGGAGCCCCAGCATTTT.

This clone was recorded once. The J gene is TRBJ1-3, the V gene TRBV4-2; D is undetermined. V gave up 2 bases and J gave up 1 base, with 15 bases separating them. This CDR3 has 17 residues. Looked up from germline, CDR1 is LGHNA and CDR2 is YNFKEQ. CDR3 amino acids: CASSQREGGYSGNTIYF. The CDR3, as DNA: TGTGCCAGCAGCCAAAGGGAGGGCGGTTATTCTGGAAACACCATATATTTT.

This chain connects TRBV27 to TRBJ1-1, with a weak D call TRBD1 (5 bases). Germline assignment: CDR1 MNHEY and CDR2 SMNVEV (reference sequence). V dropped 3 bases and J dropped 2 bases, with 7 bases sitting between them. This CDR3 region has 13 residues. CDR3 in DNA: TGTGCCAGCAGTTTTGGGGCCAACACTGAAGCTTTCTTT. Encoded protein: CASSFGANTEAFF.

The genes are TRBV15 and TRBJ2-1; 8 bases agree with TRBD2. Germline V gene sequence: CDR1 LNHNV, CDR2 YYDKDF (reference sequence). The CDR3 covers 17 residues. Germline trimming cut 1 base from V and 7 bases from J; bases unmatched to any gene: 12. The CDR3, as DNA: TGTGCCACCAGCAGAGGAGTGAGTAGCGGGGTAGGTAATGAGCAGTTCTTC. Its protein is CATSRGVSSGVGNEQFF.

V is TRBV27 and J is TRBJ2-7; the D call may be TRBD1 or TRBD2 (6 bases each). Germline CDR1 reads MNHEY; CDR2 reads SMNVEV (reference sequence). This CDR3 is 14 amino acids long. Trimming stripped 6 bases from V and 5 bases from J, with 17 bases between. The CDR3 coding sequence is TGTGCCAGCAGGGGGGGCTCGGAGACGAACGAGCAGTACTTC. Translation gives CASRGGSETNEQYF.

This clone was detected once. V is TRBV6-5 and J is TRBJ1-5, with 9 nucleotides matching TRBD1. Germline V lookup: CDR1 MNHEY, CDR2 SVGAGI. Trimming at V came to 5 bases and at J to 4 bases, leaving 6 bases not matched to a gene. The CDR3 runs 15 residues. CDR3 sequence reads: CASSPKGQGNQPQHF. Here the CDR3 DNA reads TGTGCCAGCAGTCCGAAGGGACAGGGAAATCAGCCCCAGCATTTT.

This chain links TRBV19 with TRBJ1-1; weak D call: TRBD1 (5 bases). V gave up 10 bases and J gave up 3 bases, with 9 bases separating them. There are 11 residues in the CDR3. Germline CDR1 and CDR2: LNHDA and SQIVND (reference sequence). The CDR3 spells CATDSHTEAFF. CDR3 DNA sequence: TGTGCCACCGACAGCCACACTGAAGCTTTCTTT.

The gene calls are TRBV28 and TRBJ1-5; D might be TRBD1 (6 bases). Germline V gene lookup returns CDR1 MDHEN and CDR2 SYDVKM. The CDR3 sequence is 15 residues long. The V and J ends lost 5 bases and 1 base respectively, with 12 bases between them. CDR3 loop: CASSTQGLSNQPQHF. The CDR3 region has the DNA TGTGCCAGCAGTACTCAGGGGTTAAGCAATCAGCCCCAGCATTTT. Looking up the rest from reference TRBV28 and TRBJ1-5 gives the full variable domain: DVKVTQSSRYLVKRTGEKVFLECVQDMDHENMFWYRQDPGLGLRLIYFSYDVKMKEKGDIPEGYSVSREKKERFSLILESASTNQTSMYLCASSTQGLSNQPQHFGDGTRLSIL.

The genes are TRBV4-1 and TRBJ2-1, with 7 bases identical to TRBD2. The trim removed 2 bases at V and 12 bases at J, leaving 13 bases unmatched. Germline CDR1 and CDR2: MGHRA and YSYEKL. CDR3 size: 15 residues. The CDR3 DNA is TGCGCCAGCAGCCAATTTCCCGGGGAGGGCCTCGGGCAGTTCTTC. This codes for CASSQFPGEGLGQFF.

The J gene is TRBJ2-7, the V gene TRBV7-2; 9 bases agree with TRBD2. The J segment lost 2 bases and the V segment lost 5 bases, leaving 7 bases of the junction unmatched. The CDR3 length is 15 residues. The V gene's germline CDR1 is SGHTA and CDR2 FQGNSA. The CDR3 nucleotides are TGTGCCAGCAGCACCTTAGCGGGAGTAACCTACGAGCAGTACTTC. Translated: CASSTLAGVTYEQYF.

This sequence joins TRBV5-1 and TRBJ2-7; 7 bases are shared with TRBD1. CDR3 length: 13 amino acids. The germline V gene encodes CDR1 SGHRS and CDR2 YFSETQ. V was pared by 2 bases and J by 2 bases, with 1 base of the junction left unmatched. This CDR3 reads CASSLGGTYEQYF. The CDR3 DNA sequence: TGCGCCAGCAGCTTAGGGGGCACCTACGAGCAGTACTTC.

The rearrangement uses TRBV2 and TRBJ1-4, with TRBD1 matching over 10 bases. This CDR3 region has 13 residues. V lost 6 bases to trimming and J lost 11 bases; unmatched junction nucleotides: 6. The germline CDR1 and CDR2 sequences are SNHLY and FYNNEI. The CDR3 sequence: CASRDRGDMKLFF. CDR3 bases: TGTGCCAGCAGGGACAGGGGGGACATGAAACTGTTTTTT.